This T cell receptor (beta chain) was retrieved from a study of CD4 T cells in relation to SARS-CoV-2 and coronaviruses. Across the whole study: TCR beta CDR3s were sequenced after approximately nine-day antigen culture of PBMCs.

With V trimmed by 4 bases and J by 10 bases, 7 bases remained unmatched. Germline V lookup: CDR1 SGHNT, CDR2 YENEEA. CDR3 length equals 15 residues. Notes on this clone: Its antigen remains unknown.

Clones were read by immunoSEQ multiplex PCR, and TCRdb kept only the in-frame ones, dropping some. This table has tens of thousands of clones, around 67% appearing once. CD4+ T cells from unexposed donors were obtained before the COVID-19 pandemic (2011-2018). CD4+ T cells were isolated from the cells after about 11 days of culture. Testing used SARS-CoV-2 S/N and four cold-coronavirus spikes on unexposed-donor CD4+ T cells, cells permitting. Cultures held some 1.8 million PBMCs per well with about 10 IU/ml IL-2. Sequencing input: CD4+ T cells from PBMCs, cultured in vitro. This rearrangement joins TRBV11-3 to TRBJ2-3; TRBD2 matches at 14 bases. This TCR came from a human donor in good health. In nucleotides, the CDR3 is TGTGCCAGCAGCTGGACTAGCGGGAGGTCCCAGGCGCAGTATTTT. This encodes CASSWTSGRSQAQYF.